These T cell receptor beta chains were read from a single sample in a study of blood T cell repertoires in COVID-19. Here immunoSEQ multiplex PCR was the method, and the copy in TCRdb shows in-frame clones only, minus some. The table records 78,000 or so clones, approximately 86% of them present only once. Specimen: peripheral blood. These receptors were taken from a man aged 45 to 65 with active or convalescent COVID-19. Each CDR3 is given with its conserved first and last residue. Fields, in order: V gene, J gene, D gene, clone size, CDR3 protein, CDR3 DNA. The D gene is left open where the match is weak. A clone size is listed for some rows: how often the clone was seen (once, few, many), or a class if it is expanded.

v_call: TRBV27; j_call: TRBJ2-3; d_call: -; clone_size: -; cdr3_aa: CASLGANTDTQYF; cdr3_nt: TGTGCCAGCTTGGGGGCCAACACAGATACGCAGTATTTT
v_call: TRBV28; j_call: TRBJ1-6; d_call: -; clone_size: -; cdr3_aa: CASSLTGGPANNSPLHF; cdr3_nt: TGTGCCAGCAGTCTCACGGGGGGCCCCGCGAATAATTCACCCCTCCACTTT
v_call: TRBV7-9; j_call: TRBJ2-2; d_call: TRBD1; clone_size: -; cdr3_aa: CASSPGQLNTGELFF; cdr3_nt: TGTGCCAGCAGCCCGGGACAGCTGAACACCGGGGAGCTGTTTTTT
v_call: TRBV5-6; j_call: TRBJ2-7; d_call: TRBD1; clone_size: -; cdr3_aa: CASSWDRGYEQYF; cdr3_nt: TGTGCCAGCAGCTGGGACAGGGGCTACGAGCAGTACTTC
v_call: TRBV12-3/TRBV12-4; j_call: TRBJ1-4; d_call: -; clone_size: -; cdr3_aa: CASRQGTEKLFF; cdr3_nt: TGTGCCAGTAGGCAGGGAACTGAAAAACTGTTTTTT
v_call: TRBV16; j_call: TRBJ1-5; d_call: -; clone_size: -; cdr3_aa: CASSQSGDTNQPQHF; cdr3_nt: TGTGCCAGCAGCCAATCGGGGGACACCAATCAGCCCCAGCATTTT
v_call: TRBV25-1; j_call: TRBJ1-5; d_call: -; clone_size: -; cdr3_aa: CARHHGGGGPNQPQHF; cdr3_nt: TGTGCCAGACACCATGGGGGAGGGGGTCCCAATCAGCCCCAGCATTTT
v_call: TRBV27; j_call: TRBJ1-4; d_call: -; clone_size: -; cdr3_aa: CASSLYGVGNEKLFF; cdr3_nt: TGTGCCAGCAGTTTATACGGGGTTGGTAATGAAAAACTGTTTTTT
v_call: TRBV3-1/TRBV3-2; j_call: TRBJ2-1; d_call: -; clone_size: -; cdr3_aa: CASSQDGGGGEQFF; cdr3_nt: TGTGCCAGCAGCCAAGACGGGGGAGGCGGTGAGCAGTTCTTC
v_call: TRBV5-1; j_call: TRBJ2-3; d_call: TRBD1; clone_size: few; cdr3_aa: CASSLEQGAREQYF; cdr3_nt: TGCGCCAGCAGCTTGGAACAGGGGGCGCGGGAGCAGTATTTT
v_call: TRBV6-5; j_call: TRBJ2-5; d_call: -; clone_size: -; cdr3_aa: CASSSAEETQYF; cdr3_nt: TGTGCCAGCAGTTCCGCGGAAGAGACCCAGTACTTC
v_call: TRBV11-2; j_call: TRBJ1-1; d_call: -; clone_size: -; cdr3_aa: CASSLVQGHLMNTEAFF; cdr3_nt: TGTGCCAGCAGCTTAGTACAGGGACATCTCATGAACACTGAAGCTTTCTTT
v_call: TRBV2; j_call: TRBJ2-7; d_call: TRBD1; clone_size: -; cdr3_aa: CASRASTGTGIYEQYF; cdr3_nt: TGTGCCAGCAGAGCCAGTACCGGGACAGGCATCTACGAGCAGTACTTC
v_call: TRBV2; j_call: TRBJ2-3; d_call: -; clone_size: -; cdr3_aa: CASSRGGDTQYF; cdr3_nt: TGTGCCAGCAGTAGGGGGGGAGATACGCAGTATTTT
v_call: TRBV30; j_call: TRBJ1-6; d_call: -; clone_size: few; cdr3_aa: CAWSGSGNNSPLHF; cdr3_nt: TGTGCCTGGAGTGGCAGCGGAAATAATTCACCCCTCCACTTT
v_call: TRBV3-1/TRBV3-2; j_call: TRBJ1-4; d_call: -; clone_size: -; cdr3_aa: CASSQVGGQVEKLFF; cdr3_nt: TGTGCCAGCAGCCAAGTCGGGGGGCAGGTGGAAAAACTGTTTTTT
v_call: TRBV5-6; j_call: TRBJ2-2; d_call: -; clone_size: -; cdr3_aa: CASSRRIGGELFF; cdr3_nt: TGTGCCAGCAGCCGGAGGATTGGCGGGGAGCTGTTTTTT
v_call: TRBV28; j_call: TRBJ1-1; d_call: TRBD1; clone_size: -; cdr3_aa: CASSFPAGGAGEAFF; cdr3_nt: TGTGCCAGCAGTTTTCCGGCAGGGGGCGCAGGTGAAGCTTTCTTT
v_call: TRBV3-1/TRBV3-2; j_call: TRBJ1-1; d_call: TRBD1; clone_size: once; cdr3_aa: CASSLMGQGGIQNTEAFF; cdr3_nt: TGTGCCAGCAGCCTGATGGGACAGGGGGGAATTCAGAACACTGAAGCTTTCTTT
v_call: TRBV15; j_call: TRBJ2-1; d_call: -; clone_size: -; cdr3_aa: CATSRDFAANEQFF; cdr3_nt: TGTGCCACCAGCAGAGATTTCGCTGCGAATGAGCAGTTCTTC
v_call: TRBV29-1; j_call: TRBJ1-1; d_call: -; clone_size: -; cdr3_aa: CSVTDGGNTEAFF; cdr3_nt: TGCAGCGTTACTGACGGGGGGAACACTGAAGCTTTCTTT
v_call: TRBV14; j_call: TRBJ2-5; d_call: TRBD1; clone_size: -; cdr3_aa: CASSQGTGRETQYF; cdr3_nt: TGTGCCAGCAGCCAAGGGACAGGGAGGGAGACCCAGTACTTC
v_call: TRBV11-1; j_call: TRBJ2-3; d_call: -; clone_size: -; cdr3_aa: CASSLWDTPTDTQYF; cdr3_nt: TGTGCCAGCAGCTTATGGGACACACCGACCGATACGCAGTATTTT
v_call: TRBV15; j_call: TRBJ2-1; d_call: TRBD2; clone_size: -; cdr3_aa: CATSRDTGGEQFF; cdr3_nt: TGTGCCACCAGCAGAGATACGGGGGGTGAGCAGTTCTTC
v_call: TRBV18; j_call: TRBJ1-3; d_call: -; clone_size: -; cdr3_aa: CASSQTGPGTGNTIYF; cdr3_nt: TGTGCCAGCTCACAAACAGGGCCAGGAACTGGAAACACCATATATTTT
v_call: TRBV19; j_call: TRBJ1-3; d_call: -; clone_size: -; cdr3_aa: CASSIWSSGNTIYF; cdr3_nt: TGTGCCAGTAGTATTTGGAGCTCTGGAAACACCATATATTTT
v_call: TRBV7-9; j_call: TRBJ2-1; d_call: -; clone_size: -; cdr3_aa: CASSFRDNEQFF; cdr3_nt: TGTGCCAGCAGTTTCAGGGATAATGAGCAGTTCTTC
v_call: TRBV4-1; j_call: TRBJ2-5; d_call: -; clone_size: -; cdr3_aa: CASSQFGQETQYF; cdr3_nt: TGCGCCAGCAGCCAATTCGGCCAAGAGACCCAGTACTTC
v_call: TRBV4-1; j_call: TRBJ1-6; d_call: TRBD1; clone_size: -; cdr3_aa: CASSDRQGSSYNSPLHF; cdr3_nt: TGCGCCAGCAGCGATAGACAGGGGAGCTCCTATAATTCACCCCTCCACTTT
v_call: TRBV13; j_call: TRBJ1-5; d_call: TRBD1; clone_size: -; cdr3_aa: CASSLGGTGGSQPQHF; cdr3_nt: TGTGCCAGCAGCTTAGGCGGGACAGGGGGCTCTCAGCCCCAGCATTTT
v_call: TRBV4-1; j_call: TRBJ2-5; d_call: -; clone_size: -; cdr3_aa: CASSQDPSLGGETQYF; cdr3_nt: TGCGCCAGCAGCCAAGATCCTAGCCTTGGTGGAGAGACCCAGTACTTC
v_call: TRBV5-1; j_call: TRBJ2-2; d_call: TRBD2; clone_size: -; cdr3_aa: CASSFSGQSRGGVPGELFF; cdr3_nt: TGCGCCAGCAGCTTTTCGGGACAGAGCCGCGGGGGGGTCCCCGGGGAGCTGTTTTTT
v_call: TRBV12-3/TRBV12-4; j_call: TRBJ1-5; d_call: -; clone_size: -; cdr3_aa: CASSYRWSQPQHF; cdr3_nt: TGTGCCAGCAGTTACAGGTGGAGTCAGCCCCAGCATTTT
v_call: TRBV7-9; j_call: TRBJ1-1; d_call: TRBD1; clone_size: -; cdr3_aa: CASRYTGGANTEAFF; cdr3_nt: TGTGCCAGCAGATACACAGGGGGCGCGAACACTGAAGCTTTCTTT
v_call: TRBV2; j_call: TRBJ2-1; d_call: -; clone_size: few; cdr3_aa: CASRPRLLDPSQFF; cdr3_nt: TGTGCCAGCAGGCCGAGACTACTAGATCCATCGCAGTTCTTC
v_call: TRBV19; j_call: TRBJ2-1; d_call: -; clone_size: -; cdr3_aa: CASSIALGGYSSNEQFF; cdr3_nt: TGTGCCAGTAGTATCGCTCTGGGGGGATATTCTTCCAATGAGCAGTTCTTC
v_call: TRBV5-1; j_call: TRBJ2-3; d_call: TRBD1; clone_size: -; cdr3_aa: CASSLVGGYADTQYF; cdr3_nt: TGCGCCAGCAGCTTGGTAGGGGGCTACGCAGATACGCAGTATTTT
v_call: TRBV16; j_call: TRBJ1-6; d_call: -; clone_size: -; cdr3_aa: CASSQSGGPLHF; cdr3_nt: TGTGCCAGCAGCCAATCCGGCGGACCCCTCCACTTT
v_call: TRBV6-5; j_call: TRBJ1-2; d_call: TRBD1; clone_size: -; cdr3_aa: CASSPYRGDYGYTF; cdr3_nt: TGTGCCAGCAGTCCGTACAGGGGAGACTATGGCTACACCTTC
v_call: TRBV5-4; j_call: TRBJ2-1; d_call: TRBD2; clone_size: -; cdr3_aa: CASSLGGPTSGAYNEQFF; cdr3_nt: TGTGCCAGCAGCTTGGGGGGACCGACTAGCGGGGCCTACAATGAGCAGTTCTTC
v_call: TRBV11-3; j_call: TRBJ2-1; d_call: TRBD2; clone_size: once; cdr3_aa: CASSGGGVYNEQFF; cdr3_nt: TGTGCCAGCAGCGGGGGAGGGGTTTACAATGAGCAGTTCTTC